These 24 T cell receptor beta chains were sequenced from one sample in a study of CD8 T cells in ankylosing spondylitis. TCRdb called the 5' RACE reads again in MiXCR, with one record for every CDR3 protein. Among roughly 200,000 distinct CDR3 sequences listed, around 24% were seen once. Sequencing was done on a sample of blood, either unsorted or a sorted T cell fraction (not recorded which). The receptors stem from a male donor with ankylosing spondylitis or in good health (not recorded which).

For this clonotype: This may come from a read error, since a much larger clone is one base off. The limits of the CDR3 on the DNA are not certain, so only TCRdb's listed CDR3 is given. This CDR3 reads CASSLVAGGAKNIQCF. V usage is TRBV12-3 or TRBV12-4 and J usage is TRBJ2-4; TRBD2, the D gene given by the table, was not confirmed from the DNA. The length of the CDR3 is 16 amino acids, counting both ends.

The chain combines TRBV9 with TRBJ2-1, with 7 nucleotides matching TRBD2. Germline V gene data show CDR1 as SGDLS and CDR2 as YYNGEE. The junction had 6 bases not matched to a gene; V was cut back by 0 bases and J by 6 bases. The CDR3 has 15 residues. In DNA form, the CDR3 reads TGTGCCAGCAGCGTAGAGTGGGAGGGTTTCAATGAGCAGTTCTTC. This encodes CASSVEWEGFNEQFF.

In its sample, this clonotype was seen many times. The chain's CDR3 is CASSSFGGEGYGYTF. The CDR3 coding sequence is TGTGCCAGCAGCTCATTTGGGGGGGAAGGCTATGGCTACACCTTC. The chain combines TRBV11-2 with TRBJ1-2, with D possibly TRBD1 on 5 matching bases. Germline V gene sequence: CDR1 SGHAT, CDR2 FQNNGV. There are 15 residues in the CDR3. V dropped 4 bases and J dropped 4 bases, with 16 bases sitting between them.

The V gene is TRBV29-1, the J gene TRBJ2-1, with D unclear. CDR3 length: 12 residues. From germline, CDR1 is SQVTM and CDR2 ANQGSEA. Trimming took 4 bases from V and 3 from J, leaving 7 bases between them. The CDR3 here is CSVANSYNEQFF. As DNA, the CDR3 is TGCAGCGTTGCCAACAGCTACAATGAGCAGTTCTTC.

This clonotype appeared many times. Written as DNA, the CDR3 is TGCAGTGCTAGAGATTACGCGGGAGTCTCGGATACGCAGTATTTT. Protein sequence: CSARDYAGVSDTQYF. This chain connects TRBV20-1 to TRBJ2-3; 7 nucleotides agree with TRBD2. There are 15 residues in the CDR3. Germline CDR1 reads DFQATT; CDR2 reads SNEGSKA (reference sequence). V shed 0 bases and J 6 bases; nucleotides not matched to a gene: 9.

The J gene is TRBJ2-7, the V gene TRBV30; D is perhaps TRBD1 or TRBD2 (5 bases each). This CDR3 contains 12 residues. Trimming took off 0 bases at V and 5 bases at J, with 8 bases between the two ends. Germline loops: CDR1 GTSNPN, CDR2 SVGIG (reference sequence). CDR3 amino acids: CAWSVLGDEQYF. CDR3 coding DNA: TGTGCCTGGAGTGTATTGGGGGACGAGCAGTACTTC.

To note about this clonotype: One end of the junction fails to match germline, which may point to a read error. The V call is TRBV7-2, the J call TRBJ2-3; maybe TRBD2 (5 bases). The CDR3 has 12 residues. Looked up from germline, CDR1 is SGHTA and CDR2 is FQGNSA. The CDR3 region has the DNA TGTGCCAGCAGCCTAGCTGTAGATACGCAGTATTTT. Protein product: CASSLAVDTQYF. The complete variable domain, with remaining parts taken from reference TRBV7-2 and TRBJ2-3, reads GAGVSQSPSNKVTEKGKDVELRCDPISGHTALYWYRQSLGQGLEFLIYFQGNSAPDKSGLPSDRFSAERTGGSVSTLTIQRTQQEDSAVYLCASSLAVDTQYFGPGTRLTVL.

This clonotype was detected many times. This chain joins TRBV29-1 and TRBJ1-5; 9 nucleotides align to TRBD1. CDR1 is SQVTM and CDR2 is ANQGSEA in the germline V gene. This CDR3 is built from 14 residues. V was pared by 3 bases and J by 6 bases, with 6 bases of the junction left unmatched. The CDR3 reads CSVDQQGASQPQHF. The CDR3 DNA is TGCAGCGTTGATCAACAGGGGGCAAGTCAGCCCCAGCATTTT.

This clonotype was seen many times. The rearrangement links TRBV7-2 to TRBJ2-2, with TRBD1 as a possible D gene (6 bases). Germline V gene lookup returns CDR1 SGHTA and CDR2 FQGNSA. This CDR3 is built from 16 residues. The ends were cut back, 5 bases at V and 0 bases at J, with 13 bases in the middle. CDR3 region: CASSPQGGSNTGELFF. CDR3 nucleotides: TGTGCCAGCAGCCCCCAAGGGGGATCGAACACCGGGGAGCTGTTTTTT.

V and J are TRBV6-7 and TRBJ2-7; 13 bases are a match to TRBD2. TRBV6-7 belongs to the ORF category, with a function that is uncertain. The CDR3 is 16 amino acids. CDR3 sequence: CASGTSGIMKSYEQYF. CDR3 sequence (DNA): TGTGCTTCCGGGACTAGCGGGATCATGAAATCCTACGAGCAGTACTTC.

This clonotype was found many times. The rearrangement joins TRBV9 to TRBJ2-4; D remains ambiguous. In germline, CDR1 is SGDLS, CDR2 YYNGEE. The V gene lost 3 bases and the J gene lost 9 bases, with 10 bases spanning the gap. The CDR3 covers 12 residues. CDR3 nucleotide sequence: TGTGCCAGCAGCGCGTCAGGTAGCATTCAGTACTTC. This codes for CASSASGSIQYF.

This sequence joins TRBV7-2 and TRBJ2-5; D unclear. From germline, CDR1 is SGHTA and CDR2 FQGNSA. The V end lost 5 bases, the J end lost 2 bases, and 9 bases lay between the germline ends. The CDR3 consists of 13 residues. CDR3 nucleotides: TGTGCCAGCAGCACCCGTGTTCAAGAGACCCAGTACTTC. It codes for CASSTRVQETQYF.

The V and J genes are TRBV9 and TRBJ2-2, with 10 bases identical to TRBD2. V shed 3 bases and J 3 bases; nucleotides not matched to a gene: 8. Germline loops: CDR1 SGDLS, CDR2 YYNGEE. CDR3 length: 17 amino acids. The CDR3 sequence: CASSAPFSGRDTGELFF. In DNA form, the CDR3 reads TGTGCCAGCAGCGCCCCCTTCAGCGGGAGGGACACCGGGGAGCTGTTTTTT.

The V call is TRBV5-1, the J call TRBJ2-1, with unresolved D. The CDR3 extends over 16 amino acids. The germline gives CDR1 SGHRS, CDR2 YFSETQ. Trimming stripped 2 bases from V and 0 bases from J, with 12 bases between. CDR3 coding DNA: TGCGCCAGCAGCTTAAGTAGCACGAGCTCCTACAATGAGCAGTTCTTC. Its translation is CASSLSSTSSYNEQFF.

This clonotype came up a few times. The CDR3 loop is CASSYSGTSGKSSYEQYF. CDR3 nucleotides: TGTGCCAGCAGTTACTCCGGGACTAGCGGGAAAAGCTCCTACGAGCAGTACTTC. The chain carries TRBV6-2 or TRBV6-3 and TRBJ2-7, with 13 bases fitting TRBD2. In germline, CDR1 is MNHEY, CDR2 SVGEGT. The CDR3 extends over 18 amino acids. J lost 0 bases, V lost 0 bases, and 5 bases had no gene match.

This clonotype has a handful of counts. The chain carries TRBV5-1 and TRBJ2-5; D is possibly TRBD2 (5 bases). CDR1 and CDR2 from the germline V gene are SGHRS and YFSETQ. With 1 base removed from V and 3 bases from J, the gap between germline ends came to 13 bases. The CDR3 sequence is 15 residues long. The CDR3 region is CASSLIIGEKETQYF. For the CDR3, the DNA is TGCGCCAGCAGCTTGATCATCGGGGAAAAAGAGACCCAGTACTTC.

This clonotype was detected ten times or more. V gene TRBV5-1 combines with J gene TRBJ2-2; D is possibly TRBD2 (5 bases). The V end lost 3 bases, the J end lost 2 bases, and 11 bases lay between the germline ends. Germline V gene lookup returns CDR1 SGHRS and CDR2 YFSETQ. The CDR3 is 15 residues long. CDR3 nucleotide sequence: TGCGCCAGCAGCTCCGAGGGTCCAAACACCGGGGAGCTGTTTTTT. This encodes CASSSEGPNTGELFF.

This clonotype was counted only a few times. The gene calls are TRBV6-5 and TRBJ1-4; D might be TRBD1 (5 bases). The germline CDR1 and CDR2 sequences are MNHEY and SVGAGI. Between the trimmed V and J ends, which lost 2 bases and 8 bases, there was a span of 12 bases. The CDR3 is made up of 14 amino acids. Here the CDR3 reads CASSYASGQEKLFF. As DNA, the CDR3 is TGTGCCAGCAGTTACGCCTCAGGGCAGGAAAAACTGTTTTTT.

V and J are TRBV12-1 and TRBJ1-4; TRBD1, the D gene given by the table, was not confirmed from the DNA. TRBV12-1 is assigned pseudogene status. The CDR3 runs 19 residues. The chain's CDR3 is CASSQDLGQRRATNEKLFF. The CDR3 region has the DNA TGTGCCAGCAGCCAAGATTTGGGACAGAGAAGGGCAACTAATGAAAAACTGTTTTTT.

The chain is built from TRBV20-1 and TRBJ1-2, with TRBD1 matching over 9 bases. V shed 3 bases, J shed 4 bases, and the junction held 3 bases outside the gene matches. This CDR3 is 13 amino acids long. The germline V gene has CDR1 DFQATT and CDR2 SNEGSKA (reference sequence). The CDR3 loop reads CSARQTGGYGYTF. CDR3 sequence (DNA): TGCAGTGCTAGGCAGACAGGGGGCTATGGCTACACCTTC.

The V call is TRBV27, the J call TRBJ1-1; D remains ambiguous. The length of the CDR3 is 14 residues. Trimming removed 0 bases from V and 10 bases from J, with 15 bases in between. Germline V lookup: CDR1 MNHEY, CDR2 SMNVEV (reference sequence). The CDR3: CASSLSGRSIGAFF. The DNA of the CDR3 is TGTGCCAGCAGTTTATCGGGGAGGAGTATTGGAGCTTTCTTT.

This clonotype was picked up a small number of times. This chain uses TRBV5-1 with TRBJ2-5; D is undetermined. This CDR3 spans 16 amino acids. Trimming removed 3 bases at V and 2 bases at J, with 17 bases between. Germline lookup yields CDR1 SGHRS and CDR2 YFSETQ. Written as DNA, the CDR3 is TGCGCCAGCAGCTCTGGTGGTGGTGGTCAACAAGAGACCCAGTACTTC. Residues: CASSSGGGGQQETQYF.

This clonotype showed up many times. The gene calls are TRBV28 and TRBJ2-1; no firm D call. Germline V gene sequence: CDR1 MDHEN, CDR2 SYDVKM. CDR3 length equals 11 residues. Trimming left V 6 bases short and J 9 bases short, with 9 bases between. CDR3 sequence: CASSQHSEQFF. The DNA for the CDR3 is TGTGCCAGCAGCCAACACAGTGAGCAGTTCTTC. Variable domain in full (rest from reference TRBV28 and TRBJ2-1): DVKVTQSSRYLVKRTGEKVFLECVQDMDHENMFWYRQDPGLGLRLIYFSYDVKMKEKGDIPEGYSVSREKKERFSLILESASTNQTSMYLCASSQHSEQFFGPGTRLTVL.

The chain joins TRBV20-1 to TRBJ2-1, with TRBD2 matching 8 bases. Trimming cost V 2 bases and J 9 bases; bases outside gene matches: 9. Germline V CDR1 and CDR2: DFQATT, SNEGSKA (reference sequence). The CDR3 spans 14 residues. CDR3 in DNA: TGCAGTGCTAGAAGGAGCGGGAGTAGAAGTGAGCAGTTCTTC. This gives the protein CSARRSGSRSEQFF.